This T cell receptor beta chain was found in a study of cytomegalovirus exposure and HLA in healthy donors. The study's findings and limits: Among TCR beta chains, those listed as cytomegalovirus-associated numbered over 150. Per published reports, the classifier diagnosed cytomegalovirus status with high specificity and sensitivity. Rare TCR sequences predominated, though certain public TCRs were found in many donors. Confirmation was obtained in vitro that three CMV-associated chains are specific for CMV antigens.

Method: immunoSEQ multiplex PCR; TCRdb's copy keeps in-frame clones and lacks some. The profile shows about 160,000 clones, around 96% of them singletons. Trimming cost V 2 bases and J 3 bases, with 13 bases left between them. CDR1 is SGHVS, CDR2 FNYEAQ, per germline. The CDR3 is made up of 15 amino acids. Note on this clone: Its antigen is unknown.

This rearrangement joins TRBV7-6 to TRBJ1-2, with D unclear. The source of this sequence is a woman under 30 in good health and CMV-seronegative. Sequenced sample: PBMCs. Here the CDR3 DNA reads TGTGCCAGCAGCTTAACAGCCAAAAACCACTATGGCTACACCTTC. Protein sequence: CASSLTAKNHYGYTF.